A single count supports the clone carrying this TCR beta chain. Its matching antigen is unknown. Tagging with unique molecular identifiers was a feature of the TCR beta cDNA libraries. TCRdb passed the PCR reads through MiXCR, listing each CDR3 protein once. This table holds approximately 440,000 distinct CDR3 sequences, approximately 46% found once. Germline CDR1 SGDLS, CDR2 YYNGEE. This CDR3 has 20 amino acids. This entry belongs to a study of post-analysis software for immune sequencing data. Regarding the study as a whole: About 5 TRBV segments occurring more often in patients than controls included TRBV5-6, TRBV5-1 and TRBV20-1.

Sequenced input: blood. J is TRBJ2-4 and V is TRBV9; TRBD2 aligns across 8 bases. The DNA end favors TRBJ2-5, so the J call may be wrong. This TCR was sampled from a girl aged 5-17 years with multiple sclerosis. The CDR3 DNA reads as TGTGCCAGCAGCGTTACGGATGGTTGGCGCGGGGGGCTGGTTGGAGAGACCCAGTACTTC. It specifies CASSVTDGWRGGLVGETQYF.